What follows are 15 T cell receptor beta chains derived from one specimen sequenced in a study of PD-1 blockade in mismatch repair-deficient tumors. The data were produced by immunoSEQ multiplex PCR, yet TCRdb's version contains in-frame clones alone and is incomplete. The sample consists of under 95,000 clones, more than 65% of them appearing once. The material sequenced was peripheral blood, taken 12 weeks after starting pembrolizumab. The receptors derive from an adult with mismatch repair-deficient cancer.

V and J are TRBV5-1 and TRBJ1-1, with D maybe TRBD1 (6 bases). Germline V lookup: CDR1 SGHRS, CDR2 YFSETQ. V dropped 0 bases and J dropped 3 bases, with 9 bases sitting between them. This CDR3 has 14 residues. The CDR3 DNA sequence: TGCGCCAGCAGCTTGGACAGGGCTTACACTGAAGCTTTCTTT. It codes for CASSLDRAYTEAFF. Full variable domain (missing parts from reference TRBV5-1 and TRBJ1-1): KAGVTQTPRYLIKTRGQQVTLSCSPISGHRSVSWYQQTPGQGLQFLFEYFSETQRNKGNFPGRFSGRQFSNSRSEMNVSTLELGDSALYLCASSLDRAYTEAFFGQGTRLTVV.

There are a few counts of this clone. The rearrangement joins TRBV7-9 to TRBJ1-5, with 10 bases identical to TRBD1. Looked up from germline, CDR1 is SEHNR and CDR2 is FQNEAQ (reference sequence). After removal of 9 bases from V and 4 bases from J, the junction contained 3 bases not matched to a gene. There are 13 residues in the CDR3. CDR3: CASAGQGNQPQHF. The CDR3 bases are TGTGCCAGTGCGGGACAGGGGAATCAGCCCCAGCATTTT.

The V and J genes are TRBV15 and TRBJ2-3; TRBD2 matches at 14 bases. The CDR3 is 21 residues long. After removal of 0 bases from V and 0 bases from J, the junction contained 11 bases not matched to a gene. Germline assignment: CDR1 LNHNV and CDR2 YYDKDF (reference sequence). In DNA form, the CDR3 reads TGTGCCACCAGCAGAGACGCTTGGACTAGCGGGAGGAGATGGAGCACAGATACGCAGTATTTT. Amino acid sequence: CATSRDAWTSGRRWSTDTQYF. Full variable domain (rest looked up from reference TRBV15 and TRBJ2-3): DAMVIQNPRYQVTQFGKPVTLSCSQTLNHNVMYWYQQKSSQAPKLLFHYYDKDFNNEADTPDNFQSRRPNTSFCFLDIRSPGLGDTAMYLCATSRDAWTSGRRWSTDTQYFGPGTRLTVL.

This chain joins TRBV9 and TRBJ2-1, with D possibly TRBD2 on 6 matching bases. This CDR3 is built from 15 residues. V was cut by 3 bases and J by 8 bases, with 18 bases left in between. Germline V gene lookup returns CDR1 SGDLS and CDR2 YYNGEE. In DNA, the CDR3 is TGTGCCAGCAGCGCTGAGGGGACTCCCCCCGATGAGCAGTTCTTC. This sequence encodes CASSAEGTPPDEQFF.

CDR3 sequence reads: CASSLTAGGSETQYF. CDR3 DNA sequence: TGCGCCAGCAGCTTGACTGCGGGAGGGTCAGAGACCCAGTACTTC. V usage is TRBV5-1 and J usage is TRBJ2-5; TRBD2 matches 9 bases. CDR1 and CDR2 from the germline V gene are SGHRS and YFSETQ. The CDR3 sequence is 15 residues long. V trimming: 1 base; J trimming: 4 bases; junction bases outside the gene matches: 5.

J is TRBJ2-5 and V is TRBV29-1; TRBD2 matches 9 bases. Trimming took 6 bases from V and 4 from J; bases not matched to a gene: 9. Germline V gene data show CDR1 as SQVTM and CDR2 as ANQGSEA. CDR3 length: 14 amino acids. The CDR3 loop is CSVRLLAGLETQYF. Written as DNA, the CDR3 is TGCAGCGTCAGGTTGCTAGCGGGATTAGAGACCCAGTACTTC.

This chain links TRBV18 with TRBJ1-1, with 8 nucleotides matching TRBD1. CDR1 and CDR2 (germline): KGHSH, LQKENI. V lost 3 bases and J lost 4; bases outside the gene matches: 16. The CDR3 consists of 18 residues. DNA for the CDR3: TGTGCCAGCTCACCCCGCGGACAGGGAGGAAGAAGCGGCACTGAAGCTTTCTTT. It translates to CASSPRGQGGRSGTEAFF.

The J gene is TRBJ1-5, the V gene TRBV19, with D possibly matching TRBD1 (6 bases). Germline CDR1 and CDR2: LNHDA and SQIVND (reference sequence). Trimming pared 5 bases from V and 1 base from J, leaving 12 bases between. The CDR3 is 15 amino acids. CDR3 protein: CASSGGQRSNQPQHF. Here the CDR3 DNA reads TGTGCCAGTAGTGGCGGACAGCGGAGCAATCAGCCCCAGCATTTT.

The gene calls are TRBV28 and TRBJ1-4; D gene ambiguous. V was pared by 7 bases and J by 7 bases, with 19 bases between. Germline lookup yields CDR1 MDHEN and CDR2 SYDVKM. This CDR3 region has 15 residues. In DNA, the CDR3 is TGTGCCAGCACCCCCCCGGGGAGGCACACTGAAAAACTGTTTTTT. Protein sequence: CASTPPGRHTEKLFF.

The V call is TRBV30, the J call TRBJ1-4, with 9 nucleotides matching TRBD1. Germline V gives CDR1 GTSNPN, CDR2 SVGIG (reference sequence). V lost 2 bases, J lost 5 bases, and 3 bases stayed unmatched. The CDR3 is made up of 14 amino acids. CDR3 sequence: CAWSPGQGNEKLFF. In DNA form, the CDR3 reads TGTGCCTGGAGTCCGGGACAGGGAAATGAAAAACTGTTTTTT.

CDR3: CTSSQDQTKRELEETQYF. CDR3 DNA sequence: TGCACCAGCAGCCAAGATCAGACGAAGCGGGAGTTAGAAGAGACCCAGTACTTC. The chain recombines TRBV1 with TRBJ2-5; the table's D call TRBD2 went unverified against the DNA. TRBV1 has pseudogene status. The CDR3 has 18 residues.

The chain's CDR3 is CASSAAVKQGNSGANVLTF. In nucleotides, the CDR3 is TGTGCCAGCAGCGCCGCCGTTAAACAGGGAAACTCTGGGGCCAACGTCCTGACTTTC. This chain links TRBV7-9 with TRBJ2-6, with D possibly being TRBD1 (6 bases). The germline CDR1 and CDR2 sequences are SEHNR and FQNEAQ (reference sequence). V was clipped by 5 bases and J by 0 bases, with 20 bases between them. The CDR3 is 19 residues long.

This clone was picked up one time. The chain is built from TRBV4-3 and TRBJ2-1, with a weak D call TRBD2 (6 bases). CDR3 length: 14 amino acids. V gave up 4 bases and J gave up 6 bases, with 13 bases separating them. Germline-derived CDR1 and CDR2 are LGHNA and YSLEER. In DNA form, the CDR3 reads TGCGCCAGCAGCCTTGGAGGGTTCGTCAATGAGCAGTTCTTC. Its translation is CASSLGGFVNEQFF.

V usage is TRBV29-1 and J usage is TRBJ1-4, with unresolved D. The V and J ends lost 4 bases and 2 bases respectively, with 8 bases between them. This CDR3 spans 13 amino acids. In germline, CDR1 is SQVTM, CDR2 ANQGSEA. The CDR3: CSVVFATNEKLFF. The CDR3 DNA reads TGCAGCGTTGTATTTGCTACTAATGAAAAACTGTTTTTT. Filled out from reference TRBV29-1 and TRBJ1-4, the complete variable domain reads SAVISQKPSRDICQRGTSLTIQCQVDSQVTMMFWYRQQPGQSLTLIATANQGSEATYESGFVIDKFPISRPNLTFSTLTVSNMSPEDSSIYLCSVVFATNEKLFFGSGTQLSVL.

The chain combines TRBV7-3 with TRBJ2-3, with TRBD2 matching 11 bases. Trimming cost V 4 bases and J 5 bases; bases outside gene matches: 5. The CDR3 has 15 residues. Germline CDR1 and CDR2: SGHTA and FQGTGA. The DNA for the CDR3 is TGTGCCAGCAGCTCCGTAGCGGGAGGGATAGATACGCAGTATTTT. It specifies CASSSVAGGIDTQYF.